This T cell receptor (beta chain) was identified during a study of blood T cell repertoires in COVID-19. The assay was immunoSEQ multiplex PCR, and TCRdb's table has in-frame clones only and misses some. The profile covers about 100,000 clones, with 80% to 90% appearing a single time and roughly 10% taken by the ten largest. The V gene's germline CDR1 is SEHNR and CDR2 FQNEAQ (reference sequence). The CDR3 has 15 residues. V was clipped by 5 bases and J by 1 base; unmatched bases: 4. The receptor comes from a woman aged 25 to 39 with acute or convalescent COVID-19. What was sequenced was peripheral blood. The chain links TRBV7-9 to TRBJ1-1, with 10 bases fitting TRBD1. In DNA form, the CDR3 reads TGTGCCAGCAGCGCTGGACAGGGGGGGAACACTGAAGCTTTCTTT. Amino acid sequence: CASSAGQGGNTEAFF.